This TCR beta chain was captured in a study of neurological immune-mediated disorders (dated by TCRdb to the late 2010s). A note on the overall study: The study compared peripheral blood TCR-beta repertoires of HTLV-I-associated myelopathy (HAM/TSP) patients, multiple sclerosis patients and healthy controls using UMI-based sequencing. Longitudinal samples, technical triplicates and paired sorted CD4+ and CD8+ T-cell subsets, alongside PBMC samples, were included among the approximately 110 TCR-beta libraries. Of the approximately 66 subjects in the cohort, about 14 were HAM/TSP patients, about 35 were multiple sclerosis patients, and around 20 were healthy controls. Here is what the overall study found, with its caveats: TCR clonal expansion was highest in HAM/TSP patients and lowest in MS patients, with MS patients falling below even healthy controls. No identical CDR3 amino acid sequences were shared among expanded clones across subjects, suggesting private TCR-beta repertoires in all groups.

For sorted-subset TCR libraries, over 900,000 sorted CD4+ or CD8+ T cells were used. Peripheral blood was subjected to Ficoll-Hypaque density gradient centrifugation to isolate PBMCs, which were then cryopreserved in liquid nitrogen. Paired sorted CD4+ and CD8+ subsets came from healthy controls, HAM/TSP patients and MS patients. Taken from cysteine to phenylalanine, the CDR3 has 14 residues. This entry keeps only the CDR3 DNA: 42 bases, framed from base 1. Clipping removes 6 bases from V and 0 bases from J, with 5 as the unmatched junction base count. CDR1 and CDR2 are read off the germline V gene (reference sequence) as DFQATT and SNEGSKA. This clonotype was found many times. Its recognized antigen is unknown. No clone much larger than this one lies a single base away; base qualities are absent. cDNA was synthesized by template-switch 5'RACE using a primer with a 10-nucleotide random unique molecular identifier that tagged each TCR transcript. Every sequencing run yielded over 160 million TCR-beta sequences covering 15-18 subjects. The RNeasy kit was used to extract total RNA. The KAPA Real-time Library Amplification kit was used to amplify TCR-beta VDJ regions with primers targeting the TCR constant region and the 5'RACE anchor. A first PCR added sample indexes and Illumina adaptors, after which a second PCR increased the library yield. After Ampure bead purification, the roughly 650 bp TCR product was size-selected on a 2% E-gel SizeSelection system. Before pooling, libraries had their quality checked on a Bioanalyzer, their concentration measured with Qubit, and their quantity determined with the Kapa Library Quantification kit. Paired-end 2 x 150 bp sequencing of the libraries was performed on an Illumina HiSeq 2500. To increase sequence diversity, about 25-31% phiX was spiked into each library pool. The paper's data handling went like this. The quality-filtered reads were processed with the UMI-based MiGEC pipeline, whose error correction step removed more than 85% of the raw TCR sequences. VDJ genes were aligned to IMGT germline references, and each clonotype was defined by a unique CDR3 amino acid sequence together with V-J genes. Clonal expansion, Shannon diversity and CDR3 relatedness were evaluated with VDJtools (CalcPairwiseDistances, ClusterSamples), while phylogenetic trees were built in CLCbio workbench. Clones with at least 8 unique UMIs were defined as expanded, with this threshold being based on coefficient-of-variation modelling across technical triplicates. Using fastp trimming at Q25 and MiXCR clonotype assembly, TCRdb reanalyzed the public sequencing data and kept in-frame beta chains. For every CDR3 protein sequence, its rows merge into one entry that carries the most common genes and DNA. The V and J calls and clone size come from TCRdb's table, not from the authors' own analysis. The sample table shows approximately 41,000 distinct CDR3 sequences, and more than 14% are seen once. 3.5% to 4.5% of the sample is taken by the ten largest.

The chain employs TRBV20-1 and TRBJ2-3; 8 central bases correspond to TRBD2. Sequences were obtained from CD4+ T cells from blood. This sequence was found in a woman between 55 and 75 years old with HTLV-1-associated myelopathy (HAM/TSP). The CDR3 protein sequence reads: CSASSGVSTDTQYF. The DNA reads TGCAGTGCCAGTAGCGGGGTGAGCACAGATACGCAGTATTTT.